This passage covers 5 T cell receptor beta chains from one sample sequenced in a study of T cell responses to AZD1222 COVID-19 vaccine. Profiled with immunoSEQ multiplex PCR; TCRdb holds only in-frame clones, not every one. The sample holds roughly 160,000 clones, approximately 90% seen once. The specimen was peripheral blood, collected on day 0 of AZD1222 vaccination. The receptors come from an adult in good health.

The chain recombines TRBV6-5 with TRBJ1-5, with D hard to call. Between the trimmed V and J ends, which lost 6 bases and 7 bases, there was a span of 16 bases. CDR1 is MNHEY, CDR2 SVGAGI, per germline. CDR3 size: 14 residues. DNA of the CDR3: TGTGCCAGCAGCTACGGACCCATGGGACAGCCCCAGCATTTT. Encoded protein: CASSYGPMGQPQHF.

The genes are TRBV18 and TRBJ2-1; D may match TRBD1 or TRBD2 (5 bases each). V dropped 4 bases and J dropped 4 bases, with 14 bases sitting between them. The CDR3 length is 15 residues. Germline V gene sequence: CDR1 KGHSH, CDR2 LQKENI. This chain's CDR3 is CASSRSRGEYNEQFF. CDR3 nucleotides: TGTGCCAGCTCACGAAGCCGAGGGGAGTACAATGAGCAGTTCTTC.

The chain uses TRBV10-3 and TRBJ2-5, with TRBD2 matching 13 bases. The CDR3 contains 18 residues. Germline assignment: CDR1 ENHRY and CDR2 SYGVKD. V lost 0 bases to trimming and J lost 5 bases; unmatched junction nucleotides: 9. CDR3 sequence reads: CAISESPGLAGAGETQYF. CDR3 DNA: TGTGCCATCAGTGAGTCGCCCGGACTAGCGGGGGCCGGGGAGACCCAGTACTTC.

V is TRBV25-1 and J is TRBJ1-5; 9 bases match TRBD1. The junction had 7 bases not matched to a gene; V was cut back by 5 bases and J by 5 bases. There are 15 residues in the CDR3. Germline V lookup: CDR1 MGHDK, CDR2 SYGVNS. Written as DNA, the CDR3 is TGTGCCAGCAGTTCCGGACAGGGGACCCATCAGCCCCAGCATTTT. This encodes CASSSGQGTHQPQHF.

The chain links TRBV30 to TRBJ1-3; 8 bases fit TRBD1. In germline, CDR1 is GTSNPN, CDR2 SVGIG (reference sequence). With 8 bases clipped from V and 4 bases from J, the junction kept 4 bases outside the gene matches. This CDR3 has 12 amino acids. CDR3 coding DNA: TGTGCCCAGGCAGGGGGCGGAAACACCATATATTTT. This gives the protein CAQAGGGNTIYF.